This passage covers 25 T cell receptor beta chains from one sample sequenced in a study of PD-1 blockade in classical Hodgkin lymphoma. There was relapse after autologous stem cell transplantation in every patient, and there was variation in brentuximab vedotin exposure. Sequencing used immunoSEQ multiplex PCR; TCRdb keeps in-frame clones, though not all of them. In the table there are over 15,000 clones, around 80% of which are singletons. Sequencing was performed on peripheral blood mononuclear cells (PBMCs), taken before the second cycle of nivolumab. The receptor set was obtained from a human donor with classical Hodgkin lymphoma.

DNA for the CDR3: TGTGCCAGCAGTTTCCAGGGGCAGAACACCATATATTTT. This sequence encodes CASSFQGQNTIYF. The chain combines TRBV28 with TRBJ1-3, with a possible D match to TRBD1 (6 bases). V was pared by 3 bases and J by 7 bases, with 10 bases between. Germline V gene sequence: CDR1 MDHEN, CDR2 SYDVKM. The length of the CDR3 is 13 residues.

On this clone itself: The same CDR3 can be traced to other DNA sequences in this sample. This sequence joins TRBV2 and TRBJ2-2; possibly TRBD2 for D (6 bases). Per germline, CDR1 SNHLY and CDR2 FYNNEI. V lost 4 bases and J 7 bases, leaving 10 bases between the germline ends. The length of the CDR3 is 13 residues. CDR3 region: CASSGRGGGELFF. CDR3 coding DNA: TGTGCCAGCAGTGGGAGGGGAGGCGGGGAGCTGTTTTTT. The variable domain in full, with the rest retrieved from reference TRBV2 and TRBJ2-2, is EPEVTQTPSHQVTQMGQEVILRCVPISNHLYFYWYRQILGQKVEFLVSFYNNEISEKSEIFDDQFSVERPDGSNFTLKIRSTKLEDSAMYFCASSGRGGGELFFGEGSRLTVL.

This clone occurred a few times. The chain carries TRBV7-9 and TRBJ1-5, with a possible D match to TRBD1 (6 bases). Germline CDR1 SEHNR, CDR2 FQNEAQ (reference sequence). V was clipped by 5 bases and J by 1 base, with 12 bases between them. The CDR3 has 15 amino acids. CDR3 sequence reads: CASSRGHQSNQPQHF. CDR3 coding DNA: TGTGCCAGCAGCCGGGGACACCAAAGCAATCAGCCCCAGCATTTT. The whole variable domain, filled in from reference TRBV7-9 and TRBJ1-5, reads DTGVSQNPRHKITKRGQNVTFRCDPISEHNRLYWYRQTLGQGPEFLTYFQNEAQLEKSRLLSDRFSAERPKGSFSTLEIQRTEQGDSAMYLCASSRGHQSNQPQHFGDGTRLSIL.

Only a few counts were recorded for this clone. The V and J genes are TRBV19 and TRBJ1-1, with 10 bases identical to TRBD1. Trimming at V came to 7 bases and at J to 1 base, leaving 12 bases not matched to a gene. This CDR3 comprises 17 residues. In germline, CDR1 is LNHDA, CDR2 SQIVND (reference sequence). CDR3 sequence reads: CASIPGQGQTSNTEAFF. CDR3 DNA: TGTGCCAGTATCCCGGGACAGGGGCAAACATCGAACACTGAAGCTTTCTTT.

The J gene is TRBJ2-5, the V gene TRBV7-8; the D gene is possibly TRBD2 (6 bases). Trimming cost V 5 bases and J 7 bases, with 17 bases left between them. The CDR3 runs to 14 residues. Germline V gene sequence: CDR1 SGHVS, CDR2 FQNEAQ. The CDR3 here is CASSASGRSGTQYF. DNA of the CDR3: TGTGCCAGCAGCGCCTCCGGGAGATCGGGGACCCAGTACTTC.

CDR3 sequence (DNA): TGTGCCAGCACCTACGAACCCTACGAGCAGTACTTC. As protein: CASTYEPYEQYF. The chain carries TRBV21-1 and TRBJ2-7; TRBD2, the D gene given by the table, was not confirmed from the DNA. TRBV21-1 is given as a pseudogene. The CDR3 sequence is 12 residues long.

V gene TRBV10-3 combines with J gene TRBJ1-2; D is unclear. With 4 bases removed from V and 2 bases from J, the gap between germline ends came to 8 bases. The germline gives CDR1 ENHRY, CDR2 SYGVKD. CDR3 length: 13 amino acids. The CDR3 bases are TGTGCCATCAGTGCAGACCGGAACTATGGCTACACCTTC. This gives the protein CAISADRNYGYTF.

The V call is TRBV9, the J call TRBJ2-3; the match to TRBD2 covers 11 bases. V dropped 2 bases and J dropped 2; count of bases not matched to a gene: 4. CDR3 size: 16 residues. Germline loops: CDR1 SGDLS, CDR2 YYNGEE. CDR3 DNA: TGTGCCAGCAGCGTCTTGGGACTAGCGGTCACAGATACGCAGTATTTT. Translating gives CASSVLGLAVTDTQYF.

The rearrangement joins TRBV6-5 to TRBJ1-6; D might be TRBD1 (5 bases). This CDR3 spans 13 amino acids. Trimming cost V 5 bases and J 6 bases, with 8 bases left between them. Germline assignment: CDR1 MNHEY and CDR2 SVGAGI. The CDR3 sequence is CASSLGVNSPLHF. Here the CDR3 DNA reads TGTGCCAGCAGTCTGGGGGTTAATTCACCCCTCCACTTT.

This clone occurred a few times. The sample has other DNA sequences that encode this CDR3 too. The chain is built from TRBV6-4 and TRBJ1-1; D ambiguous. V lost 0 bases to trimming and J lost 4 bases, with 9 bases between them. The CDR3 is made up of 14 amino acids. Per germline, CDR1 MRHNA and CDR2 SNTAGT. The CDR3: CASSDSSRGTEAFF. The DNA for the CDR3 is TGTGCCAGCAGTGACTCGAGCCGCGGCACTGAAGCTTTCTTT.

This clone was counted a few times. The J gene is TRBJ1-4, the V gene TRBV6-6, with D maybe TRBD1 (5 bases). This CDR3 comprises 15 residues. Trimming took 5 bases from V and 0 from J, leaving 10 bases between them. Germline V gives CDR1 MNHNY, CDR2 SVGAGI (reference sequence). The chain's CDR3 is CASSLAGATNEKLFF. CDR3 DNA sequence: TGTGCCAGCAGTCTCGCGGGGGCAACTAATGAAAAACTGTTTTTT.

This clone appeared a single time. The chain couples TRBV4-1 to TRBJ2-7; either TRBD1 or TRBD2 may supply D (5 bases each). There are 15 residues in the CDR3. The V end was cut by 4 bases, the J end by 2 bases, with 15 bases between. Germline loops: CDR1 MGHRA, CDR2 YSYEKL. In DNA, the CDR3 is TGCGCCAGCAGCCCTCAGGGCGGGCGCACCTACGAGCAGTACTTC. Protein sequence: CASSPQGGRTYEQYF.

The chain employs TRBV19 and TRBJ2-3, with 12 bases lining up with TRBD2. Germline CDR1 is LNHDA and CDR2 is SQIVND (reference sequence). V dropped 4 bases and J dropped 6; count of bases not matched to a gene: 2. This CDR3 has 14 amino acids. The CDR3 DNA follows: TGTGCCAGTAGTAATCTAGCGGGGGGGGATACGCAGTATTTT. It is translated as CASSNLAGGDTQYF.

The chain employs TRBV7-8 and TRBJ2-7; TRBD1 matches 9 bases. The CDR3 runs 12 residues. Germline lookup yields CDR1 SGHVS and CDR2 FQNEAQ. J was trimmed by 6 bases and V by 5 bases; bases with no gene match: 2. DNA for the CDR3: TGTGCCAGCAGCATGGACAGGGGCGAGCAGTACTTC. Translation gives CASSMDRGEQYF.

This clone was seen only a few times. The chain is built from TRBV9 and TRBJ2-7, with 7 bases fitting TRBD1. Looked up from germline, CDR1 is SGDLS and CDR2 is YYNGEE. Unmatched junction bases numbered 8, after V lost 6 bases and J lost 2 bases. This CDR3 has 14 amino acids. CDR3: CASNPGGRAYEQYF. CDR3 nucleotides: TGTGCCAGCAACCCAGGGGGTAGGGCCTACGAGCAGTACTTC.

Concerning this clone itself: A read error may account for a junction end that differs from germline. This chain joins TRBV14 and TRBJ2-7; D might be TRBD2 (6 bases). This CDR3 has 15 amino acids. Per germline, CDR1 SGHDN and CDR2 FVKESK. CDR3 DNA sequence: TGTGCCAGCAGTCAAGTCGGAGGGAGAGGTTACGAGCAGTACTTC. Translation gives CASSQVGGRGYEQYF.

This clone was detected only a few times. The J gene is TRBJ1-6, the V gene TRBV7-8, with a tentative D call TRBD1 (5 bases). Trimming cost V 5 bases and J 11 bases, with 19 bases left between them. Germline-derived CDR1 and CDR2 are SGHVS and FQNEAQ. There are 15 residues in the CDR3. The CDR3 sequence: CASSRDRPDRTPLHF. For the CDR3, the DNA is TGTGCCAGCAGCCGGGACCGTCCTGATAGGACACCCCTCCACTTT.

This clone was recorded a few times. The chain employs TRBV7-3 and TRBJ2-1; the match to TRBD2 covers 11 bases. This CDR3 has 16 amino acids. Per the germline V gene, CDR1 is SGHTA and CDR2 is FQGTGA. The ends lost 2 bases at V and 6 bases at J; junction bases unmatched: 6. DNA of the CDR3: TGTGCCAGCAGCTTATCTCCTAGCGGGGGGCCCAATGAGCAGTTCTTC. Protein product: CASSLSPSGGPNEQFF.

In this sample, this clone turned up once. The same CDR3 also results from other DNA sequences found in this sample. The CDR3 region is CASSPGTSGGLSYEQYF. The CDR3 DNA follows: TGTGCCAGCAGCCCTGGGACTAGCGGGGGCCTCTCCTACGAGCAGTACTTC. This chain joins TRBV7-9 and TRBJ2-7; 14 nucleotides align to TRBD2. The CDR3 contains 17 residues. V trimming: 5 bases; J trimming: 0 bases; junction bases outside the gene matches: 6. CDR1 and CDR2 from the germline V gene are SEHNR and FQNEAQ (reference sequence).

This clone was detected only once. This chain connects TRBV7-2 to TRBJ1-5; the D is unclear. Looked up from germline, CDR1 is SGHTA and CDR2 is FQGNSA. Trimming shortened V by 1 base and J by 3 bases, and 10 bases separated the two germline ends. This CDR3 region has 15 residues. The CDR3 is CASSLVLQANQPQHF. The CDR3 nucleotides read TGTGCCAGCAGCTTAGTCCTGCAGGCCAATCAGCCCCAGCATTTT.

The chain employs TRBV19 and TRBJ2-1, with TRBD2 matching 9 bases. J was trimmed by 7 bases and V by 7 bases; bases with no gene match: 8. The germline gives CDR1 LNHDA, CDR2 SQIVND (reference sequence). CDR3 size: 14 residues. CDR3 nucleotide sequence: TGTGCCAGTAACCTAGCGGGGAATCGGAATGAGCAGTTCTTC. Protein: CASNLAGNRNEQFF.

This chain links TRBV28 with TRBJ1-5; D gene unclear. Trimming pared 9 bases from V and 7 bases from J, leaving 7 bases between. The CDR3 is 10 residues long. Germline V gives CDR1 MDHEN, CDR2 SYDVKM. CDR3 loop: CASTGQPQHF. As DNA, the CDR3 is TGTGCCAGTACCGGACAGCCCCAGCATTTT.

The rearrangement links TRBV2 to TRBJ2-7; the match to TRBD2 covers 8 bases. CDR3 length: 15 residues. Trimming removed 6 bases from V and 0 bases from J; junction bases left unmatched: 7. Germline CDR1 is SNHLY and CDR2 is FYNNEI. CDR3: CASRVAGPLSYEQYF. The CDR3 DNA is TGTGCCAGCAGGGTAGCGGGGCCTCTCTCCTACGAGCAGTACTTC.

The V gene is TRBV20-1, the J gene TRBJ2-7; D gene uncertain. The CDR3 is 11 residues long. V dropped 7 bases and J dropped 0 bases, with 7 bases sitting between them. The V gene's germline CDR1 is DFQATT and CDR2 SNEGSKA (reference sequence). As DNA, the CDR3 is TGCAGTGTCCTAAACTCCTACGAGCAGTACTTC. It codes for CSVLNSYEQYF.

The chain joins TRBV19 to TRBJ2-1, with 10 positions matching TRBD2. The ends lost 6 bases at V and 7 bases at J; junction bases unmatched: 9. Germline-derived CDR1 and CDR2 are LNHDA and SQIVND (reference sequence). The CDR3 loop spans 15 amino acids. The CDR3 here is CASRGLAGGLNEQFF. CDR3 nucleotides: TGTGCCAGTAGGGGTTTAGCGGGGGGTTTGAATGAGCAGTTCTTC.